This TCR beta chain was identified in a study of blood T cell repertoires in COVID-19. In the authors' methods: Nucleated cell number was recorded as an estimate derived from reference gene primer amplification. Here immunoSEQ multiplex PCR was the method, and the copy in TCRdb shows in-frame clones only, minus some. V and J calls and clone size are those listed in that table; D and trimming were worked out from the DNA. The sample has about 270,000 clones, around 88% seen once. This clone was detected a few times. Patients of the Seattle cohort, enrolled during active infection, were followed longitudinally. Trimming stripped 3 bases from V and 4 bases from J, with 9 bases between. CDR3 size: 13 residues.

The sample consisted of peripheral blood. This TCR was recovered from a woman in her seventies with COVID-19, enrolled during active disease. The rearrangement uses TRBV12-3 or TRBV12-4 and TRBJ1-1; unclear D gene. CDR3 sequence reads: CASSFGLGTEAFF. In nucleotides, the CDR3 is TGTGCCAGCAGTTTTGGCCTAGGCACTGAAGCTTTCTTT.